This T cell receptor (beta chain) derives from a study of blood T cells in healthy people across ages. This clonotype was observed a handful of times. One end of the junction is discordant with germline, which a read error may explain. Sample-barcoded 5' priming and a J-beta primer mix drove a second PCR of about 6 to 11 cycles. MiXCR was run by TCRdb on the 5' RACE reads, yielding one entry per CDR3 protein. The sample has approximately 580,000 distinct CDR3 sequences, about 24% seen once. The CDR3 totals 14 residues. Germline loops: CDR1 SNHLY, CDR2 FYNNEI. These same data were also listed under a study on T cells of mothers and their children.

The TCR originated in a boy under 18 in good health. Sequencing was done on a sample of blood. The V gene is TRBV2, the J gene TRBJ2-2; 7 bases line up with TRBD2. In nucleotides, the CDR3 is TGTGCCAGCAAAGGGAGGGTCAACACCAGGGAGCTGTTTTTT. This translates into CASKGRVNTRELFF.